This TCR beta chain was sequenced in a study of blood T cell repertoires in COVID-19. Study summary: COVID-19 samples from acute and convalescent phases originated in the United States, Italy and Spain. In each case, the material was cDNA or gDNA derived from T cells, B-cell-depleted T cells, or PBMCs.

Seattle participants joined during active infection and were tracked over time. As handled by the study authors: Nucleated cell counts were estimated from reference gene primer amplification. The repertoire was sequenced with immunoSEQ multiplex PCR; TCRdb's copy has only in-frame clones and lacks some. That table furnishes V, J and clone size, whereas the DNA furnished D and trimming. There are about 56,000 clones in the sample; 89% occur only once, and around two fifths lies in the top ten. The sequence was collected from an older woman with COVID-19, enrolled during active disease. The source material was peripheral blood.

CDR3 nucleotides: TGTGCCAGCAGCGGGGCTCCGAGACTAGGGATCCTGGTCTTC. It encodes CASSGAPRLGILVF. The chain is built from TRBV21-1 and TRBJ2-1; the D call of TRBD2 is as the table states it, not checked on the DNA. TRBV21-1 is an annotated pseudogene. The CDR3 extends over 14 amino acids.